These 25 T cell receptor beta chains were all obtained from the same sample, sequenced in a study of shared clonotypes between healthy human individuals (TCRdb year 2020). The receptor library was made with the immunoSEQ multiplex PCR assay. TCRdb provides this immuneACCESS table in a form limited to in-frame rearrangements. Some clones are lacking; in checked studies, under half of them reflect an unresolved V gene, and why the rest are absent is not known. The sample table shows millions of clones, and about 92% are seen once. The leading ten clones occupy roughly 0.15% of the sample. Input material: naive CD4+ T cells sorted from blood. The cell subset or site label here, explained by the study, means: CD45RA+ positively selected. The receptors shown here come from a man younger than 35 in good health.

V gene TRBV7-8 combines with J gene TRBJ2-3, with D hard to call. Looked up from germline, CDR1 is SGHVS and CDR2 is FQNEAQ. Trimming shortened V by 3 bases and J by 2 bases, and 9 bases separated the two germline ends. The CDR3 covers 14 residues. In nucleotides, the CDR3 is TGTGCCAGCAGCTTTCACCGGAACACAGATACGCAGTATTTT. Its protein product is CASSFHRNTDTQYF.

This chain links TRBV25-1 with TRBJ2-5, with 11 bases fitting TRBD2. The V and J ends lost 6 bases and 2 bases, in that order; junction bases with no gene match: 5. The CDR3 length is 15 residues. CDR1 and CDR2 from the germline V gene are MGHDK and SYGVNS. CDR3 region: CASSARTSGQETQYF. CDR3 bases: TGTGCCAGCAGCGCCAGGACTAGCGGGCAAGAGACCCAGTACTTC. Variable domain in full (rest from reference TRBV25-1 and TRBJ2-5): EADIYQTPRYLVIGTGKKITLECSQTMGHDKMYWYQQDPGMELHLIHYSYGVNSTEKGDLSSESTVSRIRTEHFPLTLESARPSHTSQYLCASSARTSGQETQYFGPGTRLLVL.

The V gene is TRBV5-1, the J gene TRBJ2-7; no clear D gene. V shed 2 bases and J shed 3 bases, with 9 bases lying between them. The CDR3 has 13 amino acids. Germline V gene data show CDR1 as SGHRS and CDR2 as YFSETQ. The CDR3 protein is CASSFSPVYEQYF. CDR3 sequence (DNA): TGCGCCAGCAGCTTTTCTCCGGTCTACGAGCAGTACTTC.

This rearrangement joins TRBV9 to TRBJ2-2; 7 nucleotides match TRBD1. Germline CDR1 is SGDLS and CDR2 is YYNGEE. The CDR3 is 16 amino acids. V trimming: 0 bases; J trimming: 2 bases; junction bases outside the gene matches: 4. Here the CDR3 reads CASSVGGTDNTGELFF. CDR3 nucleotides: TGTGCCAGCAGCGTAGGGGGGACAGACAACACCGGGGAGCTGTTTTTT.

The chain recombines TRBV18 with TRBJ2-7; D is unresolved. Deletions cut 3 bases from V and 3 bases from J, with 9 bases between. Per the germline V gene, CDR1 is KGHSH and CDR2 is LQKENI. The length of the CDR3 is 13 residues. The CDR3 coding sequence is TGTGCCAGCTCACCCGCAAGCGACTACGAGCAGTACTTC. Its translation is CASSPASDYEQYF.

The chain combines TRBV7-2 with TRBJ2-3, with D tentatively TRBD2 (5 bases). CDR1 SGHTA and CDR2 FQGNSA come from the germline V gene. The length of the CDR3 is 14 residues. V was clipped by 2 bases and J by 4 bases, with 10 bases between them. The CDR3 loop is CASSLIVGADTQYF. The CDR3 nucleotides are TGTGCCAGCAGCTTAATTGTCGGGGCAGATACGCAGTATTTT.

As to this clone: Within the sample, other DNA sequences also encode this same CDR3. The rearrangement links TRBV18 to TRBJ2-7; D possibly corresponds to TRBD1 (5 bases). Trimming pared 3 bases from V and 1 base from J, leaving 7 bases between. This CDR3 region has 13 residues. CDR1 is KGHSH, CDR2 LQKENI, per germline. The CDR3: CASSPDRSYEQYF. The CDR3 coding sequence is TGTGCCAGCTCACCCGACAGATCCTACGAGCAGTACTTC.

The chain joins TRBV6-5 to TRBJ1-2, with 9 bases fitting TRBD1. Germline CDR1 reads MNHEY; CDR2 reads SVGAGI. The CDR3 has 15 residues. V gave up 2 bases and J gave up 1 base; unmatched junction bases: 2. The CDR3 DNA reads TGTGCCAGCAGTTACGGGGACAGGGTTAACTATGGCTACACCTTC. Translation: CASSYGDRVNYGYTF.

This clone has a handful of counts. The rearrangement uses TRBV6-5 and TRBJ1-6; D gene unclear. CDR3 length: 13 amino acids. Trimming took off 5 bases at V and 10 bases at J, with 12 bases between the two ends. CDR1 is MNHEY and CDR2 is SVGAGI in the germline V gene. CDR3 loop: CASSPRPESPLHF. The CDR3 coding sequence is TGTGCCAGCAGTCCTAGACCCGAATCACCCCTCCACTTT.

V gene TRBV7-6 combines with J gene TRBJ1-4; D gene uncertain. The CDR3 length is 15 residues. Germline V lookup: CDR1 SGHVS, CDR2 FNYEAQ. V shed 5 bases and J shed 7 bases, with 17 bases lying between them. The DNA of the CDR3 is TGTGCCAGCAGCCTGGGCGTTGGTGCCTTTGAAAAACTGTTTTTT. As protein: CASSLGVGAFEKLFF.

This clone has a single count. The V and J genes are TRBV7-9 and TRBJ2-4; tentative D call: TRBD1 (6 bases). In germline, CDR1 is SEHNR, CDR2 FQNEAQ (reference sequence). This CDR3 comprises 16 residues. V lost 2 bases, J lost 3 bases, and 14 bases lay in between. The CDR3 spells CASSLSSGVDKNIQYF. The CDR3 nucleotides read TGTGCCAGCAGCTTAAGTTCAGGGGTCGACAAAAACATTCAGTACTTC.

In the case of this clone: Relative to the germline gene, one junction end is altered; a read error may explain this. This chain's CDR3 is CASSSQGRSTKAFF. As DNA, the CDR3 is TGCGCCAGCAGCTCTCAGGGGAGGTCCACTAAAGCTTTCTTT. The V and J genes are TRBV5-1 and TRBJ1-1; D may be TRBD1 (6 bases). The CDR3 is 14 residues long. Germline CDR1 and CDR2: SGHRS and YFSETQ.

The chain carries TRBV5-4 and TRBJ2-7, with TRBD1 as a possible D gene (6 bases). CDR1 is SGHNT, CDR2 YYREEE, per germline (reference sequence). Deletions cut 3 bases from V and 2 bases from J, with 15 bases between. The CDR3 runs 15 residues. CDR3 in amino acids: CASSWGLGDTYEQYF. The CDR3 nucleotides read TGTGCCAGCAGCTGGGGGTTGGGGGACACCTACGAGCAGTACTTC.

As DNA, the CDR3 is TGCGCCAGCGACTTCGGACTGACTGGGGAGCTGTTTTTT. It translates to CASDFGLTGELFF. The chain uses TRBV5-1 and TRBJ2-2, with a tentative D call TRBD2 (5 bases). The ends were cut back, 7 bases at V and 8 bases at J, with 15 bases in the middle. Germline-derived CDR1 and CDR2 are SGHRS and YFSETQ. The CDR3 contains 13 residues.

The chain uses TRBV6-1 and TRBJ1-4, with TRBD1 matching 8 bases. The CDR3 contains 16 residues. Germline lookup yields CDR1 MNHNS and CDR2 SASEGT. V lost 2 bases to trimming and J lost 5 bases; unmatched junction nucleotides: 7. The CDR3 region is CASSEPDRGRNEKLFF. CDR3 bases: TGTGCCAGCAGTGAACCTGACAGGGGTCGGAATGAAAAACTGTTTTTT.

The rearrangement joins TRBV6-1 to TRBJ2-3; D remains unclear. CDR1 and CDR2 (germline): MNHNS, SASEGT. The CDR3 loop spans 14 amino acids. Trimming took off 7 bases at V and 0 bases at J, with 11 bases between the two ends. The CDR3 region is CASTPGPSTDTQYF. DNA for the CDR3: TGTGCCAGCACCCCCGGGCCAAGCACAGATACGCAGTATTTT.

Regarding this clone: Other DNA sequences within the sample encode an identical CDR3. The CDR3 protein is CASSLDRYEQYF. As DNA, the CDR3 is TGCGCCAGCAGCCTGGACCGCTACGAGCAGTACTTC. The rearrangement uses TRBV5-1 and TRBJ2-7; D unclear. This CDR3 has 12 residues. The germline V and J ends were trimmed by 4 bases and 3 bases, with 8 bases remaining between them. The V gene's germline CDR1 is SGHRS and CDR2 YFSETQ.

J is TRBJ2-3 and V is TRBV12-5; 11 bases fit TRBD1. Trimming cost V 5 bases and J 4 bases; bases outside gene matches: 5. The length of the CDR3 is 15 residues. Germline CDR1 reads LGHNT; CDR2 reads FRNRAP. The CDR3 sequence: CASGSGTGGPDTQYF. As DNA, the CDR3 is TGTGCTAGTGGTAGCGGGACAGGGGGTCCAGATACGCAGTATTTT. The whole variable domain, remainder taken from reference TRBV12-5 and TRBJ2-3, is DARVTQTPRHKVTEMGQEVTMRCQPILGHNTVFWYRQTMMQGLELLAYFRNRAPLDDSGMPKDRFSAEMPDATLATLKIQPSEPRDSAVYFCASGSGTGGPDTQYFGPGTRLTVL.

The V and J genes are TRBV18 and TRBJ2-2; D possibly corresponds to TRBD1 (6 bases). This CDR3 is built from 15 residues. The germline gives CDR1 KGHSH, CDR2 LQKENI. The V and J ends lost 5 bases and 4 bases respectively, with 14 bases between them. The CDR3 region is CASSSSRGGTGELFF. The CDR3 DNA is TGTGCCAGCTCATCTAGCCGAGGGGGCACCGGGGAGCTGTTTTTT. The complete variable domain, with remaining parts taken from reference TRBV18 and TRBJ2-2, reads NAGVMQNPRHLVRRRGQEARLRCSPMKGHSHVYWYRQLPEEGLKFMVYLQKENIIDESGMPKERFSAEFPKEGPSILRIQQVVRGDSAAYFCASSSSRGGTGELFFGEGSRLTVL.

The chain is built from TRBV18 and TRBJ2-7; 9 nucleotides agree with TRBD2. Germline loops: CDR1 KGHSH, CDR2 LQKENI. With 3 bases clipped from V and 5 bases from J, the junction kept 5 bases outside the gene matches. There are 14 residues in the CDR3. Written as DNA, the CDR3 is TGTGCCAGCTCACCTCCTAGCGGGACTAACGAGCAGTACTTC. Its protein product is CASSPPSGTNEQYF.

The chain has TRBV2 and TRBJ2-5; weak D call: TRBD2 (5 bases). V was cut by 7 bases and J by 2 bases, with 8 bases left in between. This CDR3 is 12 amino acids long. Looked up from germline, CDR1 is SNHLY and CDR2 is FYNNEI. The CDR3 sequence is CASTSGQETQYF. In DNA form, the CDR3 reads TGTGCCAGCACCTCGGGGCAAGAGACCCAGTACTTC.

The chain carries TRBV6-5 and TRBJ2-5, with TRBD1 identical over 8 bases. The CDR3 contains 15 residues. Germline CDR1 reads MNHEY; CDR2 reads SVGAGI. V dropped 5 bases and J dropped 5; count of bases not matched to a gene: 10. The CDR3 region is CASSIGLDRVETQYF. The CDR3 bases are TGTGCCAGCAGTATCGGCCTGGACAGGGTTGAGACCCAGTACTTC.

J is TRBJ2-7 and V is TRBV4-1, with D perhaps matching TRBD2 (7 bases). The CDR3 extends over 16 amino acids. The germline V and J ends were trimmed by 1 base and 3 bases, with 16 bases remaining between them. Germline V lookup: CDR1 MGHRA, CDR2 YSYEKL. The CDR3 region is CASSQGGGRTNYEQYF. The CDR3 DNA sequence: TGCGCCAGCAGCCAAGGCGGGGGCAGGACTAACTACGAGCAGTACTTC.

The chain couples TRBV19 to TRBJ1-2; D gene ambiguous. The CDR3 extends over 15 amino acids. The V and J ends lost 2 bases and 1 base respectively, with 11 bases between them. Germline V gives CDR1 LNHDA, CDR2 SQIVND (reference sequence). The CDR3 is CASSIRQRSNYGYTF. CDR3 sequence (DNA): TGTGCCAGTAGTATACGACAACGTAGTAACTATGGCTACACCTTC.

As regards this clone: In the same sample, other DNA sequences code for this CDR3. The gene calls are TRBV18 and TRBJ2-7, with D perhaps matching TRBD1 (5 bases). The germline gives CDR1 KGHSH, CDR2 LQKENI. CDR3 length equals 13 residues. Between the trimmed V and J ends, which lost 3 bases and 4 bases, there was a span of 10 bases. This chain's CDR3 is CASSPGPGYEQYF. In nucleotides, the CDR3 is TGTGCCAGCTCACCGGGGCCAGGGTACGAGCAGTACTTC.